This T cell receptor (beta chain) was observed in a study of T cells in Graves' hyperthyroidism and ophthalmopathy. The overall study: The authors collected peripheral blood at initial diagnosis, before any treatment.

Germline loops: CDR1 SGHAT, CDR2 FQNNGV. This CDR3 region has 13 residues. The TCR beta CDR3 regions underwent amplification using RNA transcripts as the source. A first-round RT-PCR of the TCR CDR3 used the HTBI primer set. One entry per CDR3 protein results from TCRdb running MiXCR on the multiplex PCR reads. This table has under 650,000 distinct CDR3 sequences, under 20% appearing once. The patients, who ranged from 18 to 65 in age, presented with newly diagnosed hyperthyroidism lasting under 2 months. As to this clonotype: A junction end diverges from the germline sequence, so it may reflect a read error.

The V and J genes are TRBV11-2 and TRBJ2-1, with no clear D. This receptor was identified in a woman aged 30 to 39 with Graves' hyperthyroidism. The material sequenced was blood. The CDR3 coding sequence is TGTGCCAGCAACTTAGATCGACGGCTTGAGCAGTTCTTC. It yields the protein CASNLDRRLEQFF.